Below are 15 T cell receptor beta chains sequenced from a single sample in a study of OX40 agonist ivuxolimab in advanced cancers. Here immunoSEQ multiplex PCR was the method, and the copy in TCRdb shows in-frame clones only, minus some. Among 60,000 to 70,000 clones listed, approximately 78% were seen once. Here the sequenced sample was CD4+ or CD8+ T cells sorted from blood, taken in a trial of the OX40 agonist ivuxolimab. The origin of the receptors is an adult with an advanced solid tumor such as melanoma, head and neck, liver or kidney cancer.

The CDR3 sequence: CASSLVETQYF. The CDR3 DNA reads as TGTGCCAGCAGCTTGGTTGAGACCCAGTACTTC. V and J are TRBV5-6 and TRBJ2-5; no definite D call. The CDR3 spans 11 residues. V gave up 0 bases and J gave up 5 bases, with 2 bases separating them. From germline, CDR1 is SGHDT and CDR2 YYEEEE.

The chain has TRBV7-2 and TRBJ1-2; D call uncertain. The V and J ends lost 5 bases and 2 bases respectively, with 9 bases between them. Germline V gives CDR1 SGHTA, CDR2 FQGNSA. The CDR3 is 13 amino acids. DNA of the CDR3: TGTGCCAGCAGCCGAGGACGGAACTATGGCTACACCTTC. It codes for CASSRGRNYGYTF.

CDR3 in amino acids: CASSTDGSSYEQYF. CDR3 coding DNA: TGTGCCAGCAGCACGGACGGGAGCTCCTACGAGCAGTACTTC. The chain recombines TRBV28 with TRBJ2-7; D may be TRBD2 (6 bases). Germline V lookup: CDR1 MDHEN, CDR2 SYDVKM. The CDR3 is 14 residues long. V dropped 6 bases and J dropped 0 bases, with 12 bases sitting between them. The variable domain in full, with the rest retrieved from reference TRBV28 and TRBJ2-7, is DVKVTQSSRYLVKRTGEKVFLECVQDMDHENMFWYRQDPGLGLRLIYFSYDVKMKEKGDIPEGYSVSREKKERFSLILESASTNQTSMYLCASSTDGSSYEQYFGPGTRLTVT.

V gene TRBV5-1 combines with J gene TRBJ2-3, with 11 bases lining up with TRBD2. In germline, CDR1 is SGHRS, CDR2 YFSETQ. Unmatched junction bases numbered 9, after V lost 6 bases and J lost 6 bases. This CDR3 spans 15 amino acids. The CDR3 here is CASNPLAGGPDTQYF. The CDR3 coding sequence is TGCGCCAGCAACCCATTAGCGGGAGGGCCGGATACGCAGTATTTT.

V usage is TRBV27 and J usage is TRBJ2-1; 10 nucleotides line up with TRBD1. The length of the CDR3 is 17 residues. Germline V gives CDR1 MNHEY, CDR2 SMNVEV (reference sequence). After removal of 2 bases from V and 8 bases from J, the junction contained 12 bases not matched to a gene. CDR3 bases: TGTGCCAGCAGTTTAAGAGGCCGGACAGGGGGGCCTTATGAGCAGTTCTTC. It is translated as CASSLRGRTGGPYEQFF.

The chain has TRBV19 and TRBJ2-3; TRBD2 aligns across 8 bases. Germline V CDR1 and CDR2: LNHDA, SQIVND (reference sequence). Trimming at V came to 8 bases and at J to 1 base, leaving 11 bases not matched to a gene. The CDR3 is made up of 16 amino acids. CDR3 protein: CASADAGGGGTDTQYF. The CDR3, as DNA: TGTGCCAGTGCCGACGCGGGGGGCGGGGGCACAGATACGCAGTATTTT.

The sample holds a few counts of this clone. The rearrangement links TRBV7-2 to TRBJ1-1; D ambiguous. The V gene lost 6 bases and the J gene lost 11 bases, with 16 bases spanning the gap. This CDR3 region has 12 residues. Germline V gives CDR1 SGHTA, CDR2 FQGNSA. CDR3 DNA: TGTGCCAGCAGAGAAGGGTGGGGAGAGGCTTTCTTT. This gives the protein CASREGWGEAFF.

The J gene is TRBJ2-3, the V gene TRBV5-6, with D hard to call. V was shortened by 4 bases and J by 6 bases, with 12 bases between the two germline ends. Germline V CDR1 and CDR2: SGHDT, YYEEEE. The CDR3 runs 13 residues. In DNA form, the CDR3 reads TGTGCCAGCAGCCCGACTCCTTCGGATACGCAGTATTTT. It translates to CASSPTPSDTQYF.

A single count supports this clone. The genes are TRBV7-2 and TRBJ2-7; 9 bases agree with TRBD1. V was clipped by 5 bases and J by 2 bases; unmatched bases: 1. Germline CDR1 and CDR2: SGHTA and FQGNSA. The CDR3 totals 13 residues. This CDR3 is CASSRTGAYEQYF. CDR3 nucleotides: TGTGCCAGCAGCCGGACAGGGGCCTACGAGCAGTACTTC.

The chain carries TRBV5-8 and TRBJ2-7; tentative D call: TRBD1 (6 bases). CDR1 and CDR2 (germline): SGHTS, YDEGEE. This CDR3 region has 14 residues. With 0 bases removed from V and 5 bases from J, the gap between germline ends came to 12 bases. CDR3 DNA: TGTGCCAGCAGCTTGGGACAGGCAAAGGACGAGCAGTACGTC. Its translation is CASSLGQAKDEQYV.

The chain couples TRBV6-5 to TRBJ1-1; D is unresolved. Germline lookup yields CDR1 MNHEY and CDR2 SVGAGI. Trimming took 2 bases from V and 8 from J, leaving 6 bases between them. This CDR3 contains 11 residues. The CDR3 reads CASSYRAEAFF. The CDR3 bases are TGTGCCAGCAGTTACAGGGCAGAAGCTTTCTTT.

The CDR3 DNA reads as TGTGCCAGCAGCGTAGGTTGGGGGAGCTCCTACAATGAGCAGTTCTTC. Protein product: CASSVGWGSSYNEQFF. The chain uses TRBV9 and TRBJ2-1; D assignment may be TRBD1 or TRBD2 (5 bases each). V was trimmed by 0 bases and J by 0 bases, leaving 10 bases between them. CDR1 is SGDLS and CDR2 is YYNGEE in the germline V gene. This CDR3 region has 16 residues.

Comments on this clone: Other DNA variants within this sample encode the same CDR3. Here the CDR3 DNA reads TGTGCCAGCTCACCGGACAGGCACAATGAGCAGTTCTTC. Encoded protein: CASSPDRHNEQFF. The chain joins TRBV18 to TRBJ2-1; 7 positions match TRBD1. Trimming removed 3 bases from V and 5 bases from J; junction bases left unmatched: 1. CDR1 is KGHSH and CDR2 is LQKENI in the germline V gene. The length of the CDR3 is 13 residues.

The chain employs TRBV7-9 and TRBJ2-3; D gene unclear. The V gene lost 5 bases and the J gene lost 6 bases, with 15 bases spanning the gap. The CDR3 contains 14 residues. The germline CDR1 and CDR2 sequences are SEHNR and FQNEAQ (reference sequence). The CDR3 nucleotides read TGTGCCAGCAGCAACCTCGCGCCCTTGGATACGCAGTATTTT. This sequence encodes CASSNLAPLDTQYF.

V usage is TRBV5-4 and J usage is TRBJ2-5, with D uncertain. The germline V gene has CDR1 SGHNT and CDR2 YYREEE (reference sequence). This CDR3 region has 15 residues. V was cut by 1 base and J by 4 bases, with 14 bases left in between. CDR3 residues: CASSLLAPTRETQYF. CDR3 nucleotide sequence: TGTGCCAGCAGCTTGTTAGCCCCGACACGAGAGACCCAGTACTTC.